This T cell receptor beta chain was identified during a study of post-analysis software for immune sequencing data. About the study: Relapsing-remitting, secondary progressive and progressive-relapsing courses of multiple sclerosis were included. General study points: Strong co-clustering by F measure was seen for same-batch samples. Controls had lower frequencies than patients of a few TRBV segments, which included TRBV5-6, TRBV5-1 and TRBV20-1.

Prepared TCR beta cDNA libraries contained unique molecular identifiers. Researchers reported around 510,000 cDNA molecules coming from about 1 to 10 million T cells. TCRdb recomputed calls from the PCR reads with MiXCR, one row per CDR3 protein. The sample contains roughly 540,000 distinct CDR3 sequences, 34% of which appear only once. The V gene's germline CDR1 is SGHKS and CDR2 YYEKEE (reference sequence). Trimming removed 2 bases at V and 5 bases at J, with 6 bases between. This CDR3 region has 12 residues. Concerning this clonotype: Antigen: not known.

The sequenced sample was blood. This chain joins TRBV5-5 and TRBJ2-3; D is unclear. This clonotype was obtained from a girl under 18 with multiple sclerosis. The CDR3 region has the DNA TGTGCCAGCAGCTTTTCTAGAGATACGCAGTATTTT. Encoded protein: CASSFSRDTQYF. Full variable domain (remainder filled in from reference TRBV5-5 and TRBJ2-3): DAGVTQSPTHLIKTRGQQVTLRCSPISGHKSVSWYQQVLGQGPQFIFQYYEKEERGRGNFPDRFSARQFPNYSSELNVNALLLGDSALYLCASSFSRDTQYFGPGTRLTVL.